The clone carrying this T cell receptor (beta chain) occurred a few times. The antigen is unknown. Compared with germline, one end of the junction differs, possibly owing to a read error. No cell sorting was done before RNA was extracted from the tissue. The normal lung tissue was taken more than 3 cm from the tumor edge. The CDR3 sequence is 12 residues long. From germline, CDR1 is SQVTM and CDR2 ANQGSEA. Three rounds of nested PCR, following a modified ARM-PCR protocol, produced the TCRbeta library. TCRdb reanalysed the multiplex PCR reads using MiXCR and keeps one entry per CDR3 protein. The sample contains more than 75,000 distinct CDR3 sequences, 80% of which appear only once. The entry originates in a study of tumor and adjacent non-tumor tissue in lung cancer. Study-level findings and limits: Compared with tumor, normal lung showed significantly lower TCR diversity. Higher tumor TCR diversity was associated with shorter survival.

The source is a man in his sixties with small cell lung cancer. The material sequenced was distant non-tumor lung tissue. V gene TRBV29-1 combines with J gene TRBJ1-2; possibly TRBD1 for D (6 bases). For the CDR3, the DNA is TGCAGCGTCGAGCAGGGGAACTATGGATACACCTTC. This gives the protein CSVEQGNYGYTF. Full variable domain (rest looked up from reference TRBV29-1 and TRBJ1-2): SAVISQKPSRDICQRGTSLTIQCQVDSQVTMMFWYRQQPGQSLTLIATANQGSEATYESGFVIDKFPISRPNLTFSTLTVSNMSPEDSSIYLCSVEQGNYGYTFGSGTRLTVV.